This T cell receptor (beta chain) was captured by sequencing in a study of quantifying T cell responses using KT2 cells. For the study at large: TCR alpha and beta constant-region primers primed reverse transcription of RNA. A predetermined fluorescence threshold ended the second PCR, run as a qPCR.

The V and J ends lost 6 bases and 1 base respectively, with 12 bases between them. CDR1 and CDR2 from the germline V gene are MNHNY and SVGAGI (reference sequence). The CDR3 loop spans 15 amino acids. The table lists this clonotype with many counts. An oligo carrying a UMI was ligated to the cDNA 3' end. The first PCR ran roughly 4 cycles with an equimolar RC1.1 and RC1.2 beta primer mix. TCRdb re-analysed the UMI-ligation and nested PCR reads in MiXCR, keeping a single row per CDR3 protein. This table has about 50,000 distinct CDR3 sequences, around 10% appearing once. The rearrangement joins TRBV6-6 to TRBJ2-2, with a possible D match to TRBD2 (7 bases). The sequencing sample was made of PBMCs spiked with cells of the T cell clone KT2. The TCR was taken from a human donor. In DNA, the CDR3 is TGTGCCAGCAGCCGAGGGGGGGGGAACACCGGGGAGCTGTTTTTT. Translation gives CASSRGGGNTGELFF.